The following is a T cell receptor beta chain sequence with its context. No antigen is known for it. This specimen comes from a study of cytomegalovirus exposure and HLA in healthy donors. Study-level information: A prior analysis found 95 million to 140 million unique TCR beta sequences from 150 million to 200 million T cells. Broader study findings: TCR beta sequences numbering roughly 18,000 were associated with HLA alleles at 0.05 false discovery rate in a later analysis. Presence/absence analyses supposed approximately even sequencing depth among donors.

The PCR contained 60 Vbeta and 13 Jbeta primers. Measured with immunoSEQ multiplex PCR; TCRdb has only the in-frame clones, and not every one. The sample has some 80,000 clones; 78% are singletons. The sequencing sample was made of PBMCs. This receptor was identified in a man between 18 and 35 years old in good health and CMV-seropositive.

The chain's CDR3 is CASSLTGEYGYTF. DNA of the CDR3: TGTGCCAGCAGCCTCACAGGAGAATATGGCTACACCTTC. The rearrangement uses TRBV7-9 and TRBJ1-2; a possible D gene is TRBD1 (5 bases). The CDR3 spans 13 residues. V lost 5 bases and J lost 5, with 12 bases in between. The germline V gene encodes CDR1 SEHNR and CDR2 FQNEAQ (reference sequence).